The rows below give T cell receptor beta chains drawn from one sample of a study of shared clonotypes between healthy human individuals. Using immunoSEQ multiplex PCR, the repertoire was profiled, and TCRdb retains in-frame clones only, with some absent. The data show nearly 2 million clones, with less than 95% seen just once and roughly 1.2% held by the top ten. Material for sequencing was naive CD8+ T cells sorted from blood. All receptors come from a man aged 18-30 years in good health. Both conserved end residues are part of each CDR3. D genes are given only for firm matches. Clone size appears in some rows only: once, few, many, or a class for an expanded clone.

clone_size j_call d_call v_call cdr3_aa cdr3_nt
NA TRBJ2-7 TRBD1 TRBV5-1 CASSQGQGAYERYF TGCGCCAGCAGCCAGGGACAGGGGGCCTACGAGCGGTACTTC
once TRBJ2-7 NA TRBV7-8 CASSLAVLYEQYF TGTGCCAGCAGCTTAGCGGTACTCTACGAGCAGTACTTC
NA TRBJ2-5 NA TRBV4-1 CASSQDWAVEETQYF TGCGCCAGCAGCCAAGATTGGGCAGTCGAGGAGACCCAGTACTTC
once TRBJ2-7 TRBD1 TRBV6-1 CASRWDRTYEQYF TGTGCCAGCAGGTGGGACAGGACCTACGAGCAGTACTTC
NA TRBJ2-2 NA TRBV5-1 CASSLYRWTGELFF TGCGCCAGCAGCTTGTATCGTTGGACCGGGGAGCTGTTTTTT
NA TRBJ2-7 NA TRBV7-8 CASSLLSREPYEQYF TGTGCCAGCAGCTTACTATCCCGGGAACCCTACGAGCAGTACTTC
NA TRBJ1-4 TRBD1 TRBV11-2 CASSLGLGDREKLFF TGTGCCAGCAGCTTAGGATTAGGGGACAGAGAAAAACTGTTTTTT
NA TRBJ1-1 TRBD1 TRBV7-6 CASSDGQGKTEAFF TGTGCCAGCAGCGACGGACAGGGAAAGACTGAAGCTTTCTTT
NA TRBJ1-2 NA TRBV2 CASSDTYGYTF TGTGCCAGCAGTGATACCTATGGCTACACCTTC
NA TRBJ1-4 NA TRBV6-1 CASSPTVSTNEKLFF TGTGCCAGCAGTCCTACCGTGTCAACTAATGAAAAACTGTTTTTT
NA TRBJ2-7 TRBD2 TRBV28 CASSQAGGTYEQYF TGTGCCAGCAGTCAAGCGGGAGGGACCTACGAGCAGTACTTC
once TRBJ2-7 NA TRBV4-1 CASSQDWPGYEQYF TGCGCCAGCAGCCAAGATTGGCCAGGCTACGAGCAGTACTTC
NA TRBJ2-3 NA TRBV6-1 CASSDYVGARIGDTQYF TGTGCCAGCAGTGATTACGTGGGGGCGAGAATAGGAGATACGCAGTATTTT
NA TRBJ2-2 TRBD1 TRBV12-5 CASGLGQGGSGELFF TGTGCTAGTGGACTGGGACAGGGGGGATCCGGGGAGCTGTTTTTT
NA TRBJ2-7 TRBD2 TRBV9 CASSKRGLASEEQYF TGTGCCAGCAGCAAGCGAGGACTAGCGTCCGAGGAGCAGTACTTC
NA TRBJ2-3 NA TRBV28 CASSLDRGAVASTDTQYF TGTGCCAGCAGTCTCGACCGAGGGGCCGTGGCTAGCACAGATACGCAGTATTTT
NA TRBJ2-7 TRBD2 TRBV7-2 CASSFTSASSYEQYF TGTGCCAGCAGCTTCACTAGCGCGAGCTCCTACGAGCAGTACTTC
NA TRBJ1-4 TRBD1 TRBV7-9 CASSESDRENEKLFF TGTGCCAGCAGCGAGTCGGACAGGGAAAATGAAAAACTGTTTTTT
NA TRBJ1-2 NA TRBV27 CASQAHGDYGYTF TGTGCCAGTCAGGCCCACGGGGACTATGGCTACACCTTC
NA TRBJ2-3 TRBD2 TRBV27 CASSHQRLAGVPDTQYF TGTGCCAGCAGTCACCAACGACTAGCGGGAGTACCAGATACGCAGTATTTT
NA TRBJ1-2 NA TRBV19 CASSIAGGYTF TGTGCCAGTAGTATCGCAGGAGGCTACACCTTC
NA TRBJ2-2 NA TRBV10-2 CASVGFSGTRSMGGELFF TGCGCCAGCGTGGGGTTCTCCGGGACAAGGAGCATGGGCGGGGAGCTGTTTTTT
NA TRBJ2-7 NA TRBV27 CASSFSRHEQYF TGTGCCAGCAGTTTCTCTCGCCACGAGCAGTACTTC
NA TRBJ1-2 NA TRBV19 CASTPFGTETYGYTF TGTGCCAGTACCCCCTTTGGGACCGAGACCTATGGCTACACCTTC
NA TRBJ2-3 NA TRBV2 CASTVGVYSTDTQYF TGTGCCAGCACTGTAGGGGTTTACAGCACAGATACGCAGTATTTT
NA TRBJ2-1 NA TRBV4-3 CASSQVSHAEQFF TGCGCCAGCAGCCAAGTGTCCCATGCTGAGCAGTTCTTC
NA TRBJ2-5 TRBD1 TRBV7-9 CASSSSPGTGPAIQETQYF TGTGCCAGCAGCTCAAGTCCCGGGACAGGGCCCGCAATCCAAGAGACCCAGTACTTC
NA TRBJ2-3 TRBD2 TRBV7-8 CASSRAGGEGADTQYF TGTGCCAGCAGCAGAGCGGGGGGGGAAGGAGCAGATACGCAGTATTTT
NA TRBJ2-7 TRBD1 TRBV6-4 CASSDSSGQGTNAYEQYF TGTGCCAGCAGTGACTCCTCGGGACAGGGGACAAACGCCTACGAGCAGTACTTC
NA TRBJ2-1 TRBD2 TRBV4-2 CASSQTHSGGLGEQFF TGTGCCAGCAGTCAGACACATAGCGGGGGGCTGGGTGAGCAGTTCTTC
NA TRBJ2-7 TRBD1 TRBV11-2 CASSYGGQGAYEQYF TGTGCCAGCAGCTACGGGGGACAGGGAGCCTACGAGCAGTACTTC
NA TRBJ1-1 NA TRBV4-1 CASSQQSLNTEAFF TGCGCCAGCAGCCAACAAAGTTTGAACACTGAAGCTTTCTTT
once TRBJ2-1 NA TRBV4-1 CASGYGGNEQFF TGCGCCAGCGGATACGGAGGGAATGAGCAGTTCTTC
NA TRBJ1-6 NA TRBV10-2 CASSEVRSPLHF TGCGCCAGCAGTGAGGTTCGGTCACCCCTCCACTTT
NA TRBJ2-3 TRBD2 TRBV2 CASRLSGDPDTQYF TGTGCCAGCAGATTGAGCGGGGACCCGGATACGCAGTATTTT
NA TRBJ2-7 TRBD2 TRBV6-5 CASTGLAGGSDEQYF TGTGCCAGCACCGGACTAGCGGGAGGTTCCGACGAGCAGTACTTC
NA TRBJ2-7 NA TRBV7-2 CASSVRALPHYEQYF TGTGCCAGCAGCGTCCGGGCGTTGCCACACTACGAGCAGTACTTC
NA TRBJ2-3 NA TRBV27 CASSPGGRFGGTDTQYF TGTGCCAGCAGTCCCGGGGGGCGGTTTGGGGGCACAGATACGCAGTATTTT
NA TRBJ2-1 NA TRBV7-6 CASSFGNERQFF TGTGCCAGCAGCTTCGGTAATGAAAGGCAGTTCTTC
NA TRBJ2-5 TRBD2 TRBV5-4 CASSLELAGGRETQYF TGTGCCAGCAGCTTGGAATTAGCGGGAGGGCGGGAGACCCAGTACTTC
NA TRBJ1-1 NA TRBV20-1 CSASSGAEAFF TGCAGTGCTAGTTCGGGGGCTGAAGCTTTCTTT
NA TRBJ1-4 NA TRBV7-9 CASSASGEWTNEKLFF TGTGCCAGCAGCGCCTCGGGGGAATGGACTAATGAAAAACTGTTTTTT
NA TRBJ1-5 NA TRBV19 CASSPTVTNQPQHF TGTGCCAGTAGCCCGACAGTTACCAATCAGCCCCAGCATTTT
NA TRBJ1-1 NA TRBV4-1 CASSQLLGTEAFF TGCGCCAGCAGCCAACTTCTAGGAACTGAAGCTTTCTTT
NA TRBJ2-1 NA TRBV7-9 CASSFLAGNEQFF TGTGCCAGCAGCTTCTTAGCCGGCAATGAGCAGTTCTTC
NA TRBJ1-5 NA TRBV7-9 CASSGPGWALNQPQHF TGTGCCAGCAGTGGCCCCGGGTGGGCCCTCAATCAGCCCCAGCATTTT
NA TRBJ2-7 NA TRBV9 CASSAEGLGYEQYF TGTGCCAGCAGCGCCGAGGGACTTGGCTACGAGCAGTACTTC
NA TRBJ1-5 TRBD1 TRBV27 CASSLFQGAGQPQHF TGTGCCAGCAGTTTATTTCAGGGGGCGGGTCAGCCCCAGCATTTT
NA TRBJ2-7 NA TRBV7-9 CASSPPLAPYEQYF TGTGCCAGCAGCCCGCCCCTAGCGCCCTACGAGCAGTACTTC
once TRBJ2-5 TRBD1 TRBV9 CASSMQGAWDGETQYF TGTGCCAGCAGCATGCAGGGGGCGTGGGACGGCGAGACCCAGTACTTC
NA TRBJ1-5 TRBD1 TRBV19 CASSWDSTLSNQPQHF TGTGCCAGTAGTTGGGACAGTACCCTTAGCAATCAGCCCCAGCATTTT
NA TRBJ2-4 NA TRBV19 CASLGSKNIQYF TGTGCCAGTTTGGGGTCCAAAAACATTCAGTACTTC
NA TRBJ2-3 TRBD1 TRBV29-1 CSVEGTGSTDTQYF TGCAGCGTTGAAGGGACAGGGTCTACAGATACGCAGTATTTT
NA TRBJ2-7 NA TRBV28 CASSLTSSSYEQYF TGTGCCAGCAGTTTAACTTCCTCGTCCTACGAGCAGTACTTC
NA TRBJ2-7 TRBD1 TRBV6-1 CASIVTGGFHEQYF TGTGCCAGCATTGTGACAGGGGGCTTCCACGAGCAGTACTTC